This T cell receptor beta chain came from a study of radiation and T cells in renal cell carcinoma. Study-wide context: Nephrectomy followed 15 Gy stereotactic body radiation by 4 weeks. Study results and limitations: Top tumor clonotypes rose in blood 2 weeks post-radiation, then contracted.

The CDR3 has 15 amino acids. Germline CDR1 SSHAT, CDR2 FNYEAQ (reference sequence). Time point given: baseline pretreatment blood. Indicated treatment: 15 Gy SBRT to primary tumor, nephrectomy 4 weeks later. Worth noting for this clone: Antigen unknown. A read error may account for a junction end that differs from germline.

Repertoires were generated with immunoSEQ multiplex PCR, while TCRdb's copy carries only in-frame clones and drops some. The table records 100,000 to 150,000 clones, roughly 80% of them present only once. This sequence was found in an older woman with renal cell carcinoma. Sequenced here: blood, sampled from a patient whose treatment included radiotherapy and nephrectomy. This chain connects TRBV7-7 to TRBJ2-7, with TRBD2 matching over 9 bases. The CDR3 DNA reads TGTGCTAGCAGCCTCGGACTAGCGCCCTCCTACGAGCAGTACTTC. Translation gives CASSLGLAPSYEQYF.